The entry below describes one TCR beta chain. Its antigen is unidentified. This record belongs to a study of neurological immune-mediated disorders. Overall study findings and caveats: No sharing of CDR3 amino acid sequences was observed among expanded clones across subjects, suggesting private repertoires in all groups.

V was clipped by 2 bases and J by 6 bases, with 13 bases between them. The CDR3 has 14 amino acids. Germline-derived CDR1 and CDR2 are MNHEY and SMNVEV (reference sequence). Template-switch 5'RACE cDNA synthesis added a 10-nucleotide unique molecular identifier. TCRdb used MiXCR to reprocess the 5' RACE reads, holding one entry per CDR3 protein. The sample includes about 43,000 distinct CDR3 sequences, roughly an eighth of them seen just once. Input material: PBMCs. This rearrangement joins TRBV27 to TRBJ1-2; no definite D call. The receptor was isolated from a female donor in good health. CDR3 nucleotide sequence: TGTGCCAGCAGTTTAAGGCCCGGTGGAAATGGCTACACCTTC. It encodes CASSLRPGGNGYTF.